The present TCR beta chain was sequenced within a study of CD8 T cells in Susac syndrome. The authors sequenced TCR beta from blood CD8+ and CD4+ T cells. Reverse transcription of about 0.5 to 1 ug RNA was carried out with random hexamers. TCRdb re-analysed the immunoSEQ multiplex PCR reads in MiXCR, keeping a single row per CDR3 protein. The profile shows roughly 200,000 distinct CDR3 sequences, around 95% of them singletons. The CDR3 has 15 residues. Germline V lookup: CDR1 SNHLY, CDR2 FYNNEI. The J segment lost 9 bases and the V segment lost 7 bases, leaving 14 bases of the junction unmatched. This clonotype originated in a human donor with multiple sclerosis. The chain carries TRBV2 and TRBJ2-1, with TRBD2 matching over 8 bases. Sequenced sample: CD8+ T cells from PBMCs. CDR3 DNA sequence: TGTGCCAGCATCCTCTCTGAGACGGGGGGGTCTGAGCAGTTCTTC. This sequence encodes CASILSETGGSEQFF. The full variable domain, completed using reference TRBV2 and TRBJ2-1, is EPEVTQTPSHQVTQMGQEVILRCVPISNHLYFYWYRQILGQKVEFLVSFYNNEISEKSEIFDDQFSVERPDGSNFTLKIRSTKLEDSAMYFCASILSETGGSEQFFGPGTRLTVL.